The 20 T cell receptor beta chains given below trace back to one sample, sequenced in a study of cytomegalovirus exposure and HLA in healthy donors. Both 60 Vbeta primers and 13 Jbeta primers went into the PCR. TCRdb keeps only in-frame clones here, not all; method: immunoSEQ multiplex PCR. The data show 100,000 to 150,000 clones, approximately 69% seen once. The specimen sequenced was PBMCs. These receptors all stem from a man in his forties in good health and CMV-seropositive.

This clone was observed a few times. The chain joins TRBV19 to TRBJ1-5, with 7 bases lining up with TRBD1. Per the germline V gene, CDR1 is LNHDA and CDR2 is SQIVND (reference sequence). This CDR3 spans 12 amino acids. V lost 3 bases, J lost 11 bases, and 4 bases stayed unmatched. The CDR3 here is CASSISGGAQHF. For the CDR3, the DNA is TGTGCCAGTAGTATTTCAGGGGGAGCCCAGCATTTT.

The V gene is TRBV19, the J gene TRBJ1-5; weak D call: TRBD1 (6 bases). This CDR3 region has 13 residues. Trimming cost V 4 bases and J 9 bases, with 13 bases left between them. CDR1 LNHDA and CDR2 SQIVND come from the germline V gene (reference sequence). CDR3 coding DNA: TGTGCCAGTAGTAGTACAGGGTCTCGGCCCCAGCATTTT. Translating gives CASSSTGSRPQHF.

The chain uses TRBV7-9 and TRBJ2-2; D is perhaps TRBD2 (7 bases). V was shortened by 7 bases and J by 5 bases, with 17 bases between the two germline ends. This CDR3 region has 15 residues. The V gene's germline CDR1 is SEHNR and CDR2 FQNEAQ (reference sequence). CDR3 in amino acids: CASTGGAPLTGELFF. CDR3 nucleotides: TGTGCCAGCACGGGGGGCGCCCCGTTGACCGGGGAGCTGTTTTTT.

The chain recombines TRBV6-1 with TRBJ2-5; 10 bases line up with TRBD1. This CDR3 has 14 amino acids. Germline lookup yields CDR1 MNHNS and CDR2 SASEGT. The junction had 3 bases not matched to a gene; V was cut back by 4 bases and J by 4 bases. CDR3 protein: CASSGRTGGETQYF. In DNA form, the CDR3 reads TGTGCCAGCAGTGGGAGGACAGGGGGAGAGACCCAGTACTTC.

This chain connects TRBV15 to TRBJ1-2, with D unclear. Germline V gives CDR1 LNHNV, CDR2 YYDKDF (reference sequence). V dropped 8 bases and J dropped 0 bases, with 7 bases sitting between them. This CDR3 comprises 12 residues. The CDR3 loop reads CATSVTNYGYTF. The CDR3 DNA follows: TGTGCCACCTCAGTCACTAACTATGGCTACACCTTC.

CDR3 sequence reads: CASSTTGGNQPQHF. The CDR3 bases are TGTGCCAGTAGTACAACAGGGGGCAATCAGCCCCAGCATTTT. The chain uses TRBV19 and TRBJ1-5; 7 nucleotides match TRBD1. This CDR3 contains 14 residues. V lost 4 bases to trimming and J lost 2 bases; unmatched junction nucleotides: 2. In germline, CDR1 is LNHDA, CDR2 SQIVND (reference sequence).

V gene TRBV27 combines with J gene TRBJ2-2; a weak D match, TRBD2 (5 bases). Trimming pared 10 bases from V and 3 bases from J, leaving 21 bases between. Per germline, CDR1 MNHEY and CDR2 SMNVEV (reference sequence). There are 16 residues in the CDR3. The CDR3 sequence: CATSHRPGSHTGELFF. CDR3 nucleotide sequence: TGTGCCACCTCTCACCGCCCGGGGTCACACACCGGGGAGCTGTTTTTT.

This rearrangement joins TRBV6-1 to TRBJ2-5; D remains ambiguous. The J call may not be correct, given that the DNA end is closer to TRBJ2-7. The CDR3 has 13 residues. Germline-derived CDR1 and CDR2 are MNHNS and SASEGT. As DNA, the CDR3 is TGTGCCAGCAGTGATAATGAAGAGGTCGAGCAGTACTTC. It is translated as CASSDNEEVEQYF.

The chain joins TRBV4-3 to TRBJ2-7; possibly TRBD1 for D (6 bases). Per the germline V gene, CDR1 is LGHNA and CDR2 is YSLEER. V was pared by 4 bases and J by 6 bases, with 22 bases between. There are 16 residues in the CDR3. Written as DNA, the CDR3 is TGCGCCAGCAGCCCGTCGGTCCCAGGGGCGCCGGGCGAGCAGTACTTC. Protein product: CASSPSVPGAPGEQYF.

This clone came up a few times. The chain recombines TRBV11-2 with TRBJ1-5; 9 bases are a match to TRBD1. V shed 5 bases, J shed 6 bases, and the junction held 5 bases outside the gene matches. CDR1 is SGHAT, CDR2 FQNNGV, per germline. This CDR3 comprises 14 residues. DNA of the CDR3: TGTGCCAGCAGCCCCGGGACAGGGTTTCAGCCCCAGCATTTT. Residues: CASSPGTGFQPQHF.

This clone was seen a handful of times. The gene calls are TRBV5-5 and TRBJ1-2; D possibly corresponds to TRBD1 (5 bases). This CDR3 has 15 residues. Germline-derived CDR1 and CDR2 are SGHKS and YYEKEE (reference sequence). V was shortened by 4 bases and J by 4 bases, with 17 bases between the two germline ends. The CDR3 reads CASSMGLKLGYGYTF. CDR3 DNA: TGTGCCAGCAGCATGGGACTCAAGCTCGGCTATGGCTACACCTTC.

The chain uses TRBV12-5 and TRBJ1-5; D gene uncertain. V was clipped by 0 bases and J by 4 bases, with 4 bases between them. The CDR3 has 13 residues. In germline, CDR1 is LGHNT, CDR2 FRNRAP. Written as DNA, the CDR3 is TGTGCTAGTGGTTTGGTCCCTAATCAGCCCCAGCATTTT. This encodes CASGLVPNQPQHF.

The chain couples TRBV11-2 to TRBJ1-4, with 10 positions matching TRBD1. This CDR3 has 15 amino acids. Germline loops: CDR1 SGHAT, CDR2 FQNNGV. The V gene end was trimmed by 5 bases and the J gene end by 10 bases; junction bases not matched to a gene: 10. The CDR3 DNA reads TGTGCCAGCAGCAACACCGGGACAGGGGAGGCAAAACTGTTTTTT. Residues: CASSNTGTGEAKLFF.

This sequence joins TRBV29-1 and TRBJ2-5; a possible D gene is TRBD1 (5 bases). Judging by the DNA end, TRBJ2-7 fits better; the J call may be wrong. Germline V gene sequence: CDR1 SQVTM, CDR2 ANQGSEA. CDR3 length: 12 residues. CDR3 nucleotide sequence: TGCAGCGTTGAAGGGGGCCTCTACGAGCAGTACTTC. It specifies CSVEGGLYEQYF.

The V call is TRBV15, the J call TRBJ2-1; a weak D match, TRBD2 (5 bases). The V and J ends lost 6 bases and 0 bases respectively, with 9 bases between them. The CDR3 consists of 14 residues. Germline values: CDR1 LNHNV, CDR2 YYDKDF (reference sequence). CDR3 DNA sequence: TGTGCCACCAGTCGCGGGTCCTCCTACAATGAGCAGTTCTTC. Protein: CATSRGSSYNEQFF. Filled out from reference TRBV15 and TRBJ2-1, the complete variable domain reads DAMVIQNPRYQVTQFGKPVTLSCSQTLNHNVMYWYQQKSSQAPKLLFHYYDKDFNNEADTPDNFQSRRPNTSFCFLDIRSPGLGDTAMYLCATSRGSSYNEQFFGPGTRLTVL.

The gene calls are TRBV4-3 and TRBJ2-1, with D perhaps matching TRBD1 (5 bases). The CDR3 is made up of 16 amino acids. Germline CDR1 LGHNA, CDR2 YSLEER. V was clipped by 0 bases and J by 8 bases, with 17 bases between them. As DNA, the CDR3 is TGCGCCAGCAGCCAAGAAGGATGGGCAGGGTTGGATGAGCAGTTCTTC. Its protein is CASSQEGWAGLDEQFF.

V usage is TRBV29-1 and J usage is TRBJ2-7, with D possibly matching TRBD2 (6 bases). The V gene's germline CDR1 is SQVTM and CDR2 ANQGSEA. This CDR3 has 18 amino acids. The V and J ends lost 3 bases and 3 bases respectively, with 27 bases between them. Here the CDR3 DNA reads TGCAGCGTTGAGAGGAGGGGATCGGATAGAGTCGGGGACTACGAGCAGTACTTC. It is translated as CSVERRGSDRVGDYEQYF.

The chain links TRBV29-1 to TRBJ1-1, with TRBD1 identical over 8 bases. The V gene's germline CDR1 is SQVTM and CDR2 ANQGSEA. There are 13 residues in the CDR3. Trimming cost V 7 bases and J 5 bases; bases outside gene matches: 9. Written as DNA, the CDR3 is TGCAGCGCCGGGGACAGGTTAGGGACTGAAGCTTTCTTT. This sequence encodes CSAGDRLGTEAFF.

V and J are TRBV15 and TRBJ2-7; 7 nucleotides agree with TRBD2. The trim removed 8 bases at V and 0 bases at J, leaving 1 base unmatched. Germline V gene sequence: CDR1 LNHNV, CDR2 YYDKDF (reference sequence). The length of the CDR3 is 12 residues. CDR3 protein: CATSSGSYEQYF. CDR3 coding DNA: TGTGCCACCTCTAGCGGCTCCTACGAGCAGTACTTC.

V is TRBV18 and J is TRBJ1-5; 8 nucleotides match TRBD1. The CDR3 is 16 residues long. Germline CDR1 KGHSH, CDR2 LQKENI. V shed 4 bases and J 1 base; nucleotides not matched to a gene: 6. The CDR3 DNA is TGTGCCAGCTCACGGACAGGGAGCATAAGCAATCAGCCCCAGCATTTT. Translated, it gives CASSRTGSISNQPQHF.